This T cell receptor beta chain was sequenced during a study of OX40 agonist ivuxolimab in advanced cancers. Generated by immunoSEQ multiplex PCR, the TCRdb table keeps only in-frame clones and is missing some. The table lists about 22,000 clones, 84% of them singletons. Germline V CDR1 and CDR2: MGHDK, SYGVNS. Trimming cost V 8 bases and J 4 bases; bases outside gene matches: 7. The CDR3 runs to 13 residues. This chain joins TRBV25-1 and TRBJ1-1; 7 nucleotides agree with TRBD1. Sequenced material: CD4+ or CD8+ T cells sorted from blood, taken in a trial of the OX40 agonist ivuxolimab. The receptor comes from an adult with an advanced solid tumor such as melanoma, head and neck, liver or kidney cancer. CDR3 coding DNA: TGTGCCAGCCACCGGGACAGTCCCACTGAAGCTTTCTTT. Translation: CASHRDSPTEAFF.